Below, 23 T cell receptor beta chains from the same sample are listed, as sequenced in a study of somatic mutations in cytotoxic T cells in rheumatoid arthritis. Using immunoSEQ multiplex PCR, the repertoire was profiled, and TCRdb retains in-frame clones only, with some absent. The repertoire has 15,000 to 20,000 clones, roughly 79% of them found once; the top ten carry around 20%. The sequenced material came from CD8+ T cells sorted from blood. The source of these receptors is an adult with rheumatoid arthritis.

The chain carries TRBV19 and TRBJ2-7; TRBD1 matches 11 bases. The J segment lost 5 bases and the V segment lost 5 bases, leaving 8 bases of the junction unmatched. CDR1 LNHDA and CDR2 SQIVND come from the germline V gene (reference sequence). The CDR3 is 15 amino acids. CDR3 coding DNA: TGTGCCAGTAGTGGGCCGGGGACAGGGGGGCACGAGCAGTACTTC. It yields the protein CASSGPGTGGHEQYF. The full variable domain, completed using reference TRBV19 and TRBJ2-7, is DGGITQSPKYLFRKEGQNVTLSCEQNLNHDAMYWYRQDPGQGLRLIYYSQIVNDFQKGDIAEGYSVSREKKESFPLTVTSAQKNPTAFYLCASSGPGTGGHEQYFGPGTRLTVT.

The V call is TRBV7-9, the J call TRBJ2-7, with D possibly TRBD2 on 5 matching bases. The CDR3 spans 14 residues. CDR1 is SEHNR and CDR2 is FQNEAQ in the germline V gene (reference sequence). The V gene lost 3 bases and the J gene lost 4 bases, with 13 bases spanning the gap. The CDR3 loop reads CASSFPGRVYEQYF. CDR3 nucleotides: TGTGCCAGCAGCTTTCCGGGGAGAGTTTACGAGCAGTACTTC.

This clone was seen only once. The V and J genes are TRBV27 and TRBJ1-2; D unresolved. V shed 6 bases and J shed 4 bases, with 15 bases lying between them. There are 14 residues in the CDR3. Germline lookup yields CDR1 MNHEY and CDR2 SMNVEV (reference sequence). The CDR3 sequence: CASRVKGSAYGYTF. CDR3 in DNA: TGTGCCAGCAGGGTGAAAGGATCGGCCTATGGCTACACCTTC.

This clone has just one count. V usage is TRBV4-1 and J usage is TRBJ2-7; D may be TRBD2 (5 bases). The V gene's germline CDR1 is MGHRA and CDR2 YSYEKL. V gave up 0 bases and J gave up 3 bases, with 6 bases separating them. The CDR3 has 13 residues. The CDR3 reads CASSQETSYEQYF. The CDR3 DNA follows: TGCGCCAGCAGCCAAGAAACTAGCTACGAGCAGTACTTC.

V is TRBV25-1 and J is TRBJ2-7; 7 bases line up with TRBD1. The CDR3 is 16 amino acids. Germline V gene lookup returns CDR1 MGHDK and CDR2 SYGVNS. V was pared by 3 bases and J by 0 bases, with 8 bases of the junction left unmatched. The chain's CDR3 is CASSDSQGLHSYEQYF. Here the CDR3 DNA reads TGTGCCAGCAGTGACTCACAGGGGCTACACTCCTACGAGCAGTACTTC.

The chain uses TRBV6-1 and TRBJ1-1; TRBD1 matches 7 bases. This CDR3 is 13 amino acids long. Germline CDR1 MNHNS, CDR2 SASEGT. V lost 6 bases to trimming and J lost 6 bases; unmatched junction nucleotides: 7. The CDR3 region has the DNA TGTGCCAGCAGCCACAGGGGAGGGGCTGAAGCTTTCTTT. It codes for CASSHRGGAEAFF.

The rearrangement links TRBV5-6 to TRBJ2-3; no clear D. Germline V CDR1 and CDR2: SGHDT, YYEEEE. The CDR3 runs to 13 residues. V lost 4 bases and J 0 bases, leaving 6 bases between the germline ends. The CDR3 protein is CASSPPSTDTQYF. Written as DNA, the CDR3 is TGTGCCAGCAGCCCTCCCAGCACAGATACGCAGTATTTT.

This chain joins TRBV28 and TRBJ2-6, with TRBD1 identical over 9 bases. V dropped 8 bases and J dropped 0; count of bases not matched to a gene: 5. This CDR3 has 16 residues. Germline values: CDR1 MDHEN, CDR2 SYDVKM. The CDR3 protein is CASGQGPLSGANVLTF. The CDR3 DNA reads as TGTGCCAGCGGACAGGGGCCCCTCTCTGGGGCCAACGTCCTGACTTTC.

The chain joins TRBV27 to TRBJ2-7; a possible D gene is TRBD2 (6 bases). V shed 5 bases and J shed 2 bases, with 16 bases lying between them. The length of the CDR3 is 15 residues. Germline values: CDR1 MNHEY, CDR2 SMNVEV (reference sequence). The CDR3 loop is CASSLTSGGTYEQYF. CDR3 DNA sequence: TGTGCCAGCAGTCTAACATCCGGGGGAACCTACGAGCAGTACTTC.

By proportion, this clone is large. The rearrangement links TRBV14 to TRBJ1-2; TRBD1 matches at 8 bases. CDR3 length: 17 amino acids. J was trimmed by 4 bases and V by 6 bases; bases with no gene match: 16. The germline CDR1 and CDR2 sequences are SGHDN and FVKESK. The CDR3 sequence is CASSQQEVGTGVYGYTF. The CDR3 DNA reads as TGTGCCAGCAGTCAACAAGAGGTCGGGACAGGCGTCTATGGCTACACCTTC.

This rearrangement joins TRBV11-1 to TRBJ1-4, with D unclear. The CDR3 totals 15 residues. The V gene lost 1 base and the J gene lost 0 bases, with 6 bases spanning the gap. Germline V gene sequence: CDR1 SGHAT, CDR2 FQDESV (reference sequence). The CDR3 loop reads CASSLGPATNEKLFF. For the CDR3, the DNA is TGTGCCAGCAGCTTAGGCCCCGCAACTAATGAAAAACTGTTTTTT.

This chain uses TRBV19 with TRBJ1-5; D call uncertain. Between the trimmed V and J ends, which lost 7 bases and 1 base, there was a span of 14 bases. The CDR3 spans 15 residues. The germline V gene encodes CDR1 LNHDA and CDR2 SQIVND (reference sequence). CDR3 amino acids: CASMWQVGSNQPQHF. CDR3 in DNA: TGTGCCAGTATGTGGCAGGTTGGGAGCAATCAGCCCCAGCATTTT.

This clone has only a few counts. The chain combines TRBV2 with TRBJ1-2; the match to TRBD1 covers 8 bases. Germline-derived CDR1 and CDR2 are SNHLY and FYNNEI. This CDR3 is 15 amino acids long. Trimming at V came to 7 bases and at J to 4 bases, leaving 11 bases not matched to a gene. Written as DNA, the CDR3 is TGTGCCAGCAAAGGACAGGGACCATCGGGCTATGGCTACACCTTC. Its translation: CASKGQGPSGYGYTF.

This clone was picked up one time. This sequence joins TRBV27 and TRBJ2-5; possibly TRBD2 for D (6 bases). Per the germline V gene, CDR1 is MNHEY and CDR2 is SMNVEV (reference sequence). The V end lost 6 bases, the J end lost 5 bases, and 7 bases lay between the germline ends. The length of the CDR3 is 11 residues. The CDR3 reads CASRGRETQYF. In nucleotides, the CDR3 is TGTGCCAGCAGGGGGAGGGAGACCCAGTACTTC.

This rearrangement joins TRBV27 to TRBJ2-2; 10 positions match TRBD2. This CDR3 region has 17 residues. The J segment lost 9 bases and the V segment lost 8 bases, leaving 18 bases of the junction unmatched. In germline, CDR1 is MNHEY, CDR2 SMNVEV (reference sequence). In DNA form, the CDR3 reads TGTGCCAGCTCAAGGGAACTAGCGGGGCCTCGGGGGCGGGAGCTGTTTTTT. Its translation: CASSRELAGPRGRELFF.

The chain couples TRBV11-2 to TRBJ1-1; 12 bases are shared with TRBD1. J was trimmed by 9 bases and V by 2 bases; bases with no gene match: 13. The germline V gene has CDR1 SGHAT and CDR2 FQNNGV. There are 17 residues in the CDR3. CDR3 in amino acids: CASSLLRDRGQRVQAFF. CDR3 nucleotide sequence: TGTGCCAGCAGCTTACTCCGGGACAGGGGGCAAAGGGTGCAAGCTTTCTTT.

Only a few counts were recorded for this clone. J is TRBJ1-5 and V is TRBV4-1; D ambiguous. V was clipped by 4 bases and J by 7 bases, with 14 bases between them. Germline assignment: CDR1 MGHRA and CDR2 YSYEKL. CDR3 length equals 14 residues. CDR3 DNA sequence: TGCGCCAGCAGCCCTATGGGGATGGGCCAGCCCCAGCATTTT. Amino acids: CASSPMGMGQPQHF.

V usage is TRBV7-9 and J usage is TRBJ2-4; D is perhaps TRBD1 or TRBD2 (5 bases each). Germline CDR1 reads SEHNR; CDR2 reads FQNEAQ (reference sequence). V lost 0 bases and J 1 base, leaving 10 bases between the germline ends. The length of the CDR3 is 16 residues. As DNA, the CDR3 is TGTGCCAGCAGCTTAGCGATTTGGGGGGCCAAAAACATTCAGTACTTC. This gives the protein CASSLAIWGAKNIQYF.

This clone was counted once. One end of the junction varies from germline; a read error may be responsible. The chain couples TRBV30 to TRBJ1-3, with D uncertain. This CDR3 comprises 12 residues. Per the germline V gene, CDR1 is GTSNPN and CDR2 is SVGIG (reference sequence). The CDR3 nucleotides are TGTGCCTGGAAGGCCTCTGGCAACACCATATATTTT. It specifies CAWKASGNTIYF. Variable domain in full (rest from reference TRBV30 and TRBJ1-3): SQTIHQWPATLVQPVGSPLSLECTVEGTSNPNLYWYRQAAGRGLQLLFYSVGIGQISSEVPQNLSASRPQDRQFILSSKKLLLSDSGFYLCAWKASGNTIYFGEGSWLTVV.

This clone came up once. V and J are TRBV7-6 and TRBJ2-7, with a tentative D call TRBD2 (6 bases). The CDR3 consists of 14 residues. CDR1 and CDR2 (germline): SGHVS, FNYEAQ. V was shortened by 5 bases and J by 7 bases, with 18 bases between the two germline ends. The CDR3 DNA reads TGTGCCAGCAGCCCCTACCGGGAGATGAGGGAGCAGTACTTC. Translation: CASSPYREMREQYF.

The chain is built from TRBV11-2 and TRBJ2-7; TRBD2 agrees at 12 bases. The CDR3 is 15 residues long. CDR1 and CDR2 (germline): SGHAT, FQNNGV. V shed 0 bases and J 3 bases; nucleotides not matched to a gene: 0. As DNA, the CDR3 is TGTGCCAGCAGCTTAGAGACTAGCGGGGGCTACGAGCAGTACTTC. Residues: CASSLETSGGYEQYF.

The rearrangement joins TRBV28 to TRBJ2-5; 9 bases match TRBD2. Germline values: CDR1 MDHEN, CDR2 SYDVKM. The CDR3 covers 16 residues. The V and J ends lost 9 bases and 1 base, in that order; junction bases with no gene match: 12. CDR3: CASNGAIAGVQETQYF. The CDR3 DNA is TGTGCCAGTAACGGGGCGATAGCGGGGGTCCAAGAGACCCAGTACTTC.

The chain recombines TRBV5-6 with TRBJ2-5, with D unresolved. The germline V gene has CDR1 SGHDT and CDR2 YYEEEE. V dropped 0 bases and J dropped 1 base, with 7 bases sitting between them. This CDR3 has 14 amino acids. CDR3 nucleotide sequence: TGTGCCAGCAGCTTGGTCCCAGTCCAAGAGACCCAGTACTTC. Residues: CASSLVPVQETQYF. Full variable domain (remainder filled in from reference TRBV5-6 and TRBJ2-5): DAGVTQSPTHLIKTRGQQVTLRCSPKSGHDTVSWYQQALGQGPQFIFQYYEEEERQRGNFPDRFSGHQFPNYSSELNVNALLLGDSALYLCASSLVPVQETQYFGPGTRLLVL.